A single sample gave rise to the 23 T cell receptor beta chains below, sequenced in a study of cytomegalovirus exposure and HLA in healthy donors. Only in-frame clones appear in the TCRdb table, and some are missing; sequencing was by immunoSEQ multiplex PCR. This table has about 220,000 clones, roughly 88% appearing once. The sequencing sample was made of PBMCs. The receptors derive from a woman between 18 and 29 years old in good health and CMV-seronegative.

This clone has only one observation. CDR3 amino acids: CASSPPGGDQPQHF. In DNA form, the CDR3 reads TGTGCCAGCTCACCACCGGGAGGGGACCAGCCCCAGCATTTT. The rearrangement joins TRBV18 to TRBJ1-5; D perhaps matches TRBD1 (5 bases). Germline CDR1 KGHSH, CDR2 LQKENI. Between the trimmed V and J ends, which lost 0 bases and 7 bases, there was a span of 10 bases. The CDR3 totals 14 residues.

With regard to this clone: The sample holds other DNA sequences that translate to the same CDR3. This rearrangement joins TRBV29-1 to TRBJ1-1, with D unresolved. V lost 6 bases and J 0 bases, leaving 8 bases between the germline ends. The V gene's germline CDR1 is SQVTM and CDR2 ANQGSEA. CDR3 length: 12 residues. The CDR3 DNA reads as TGCAGCGTAACGGGAATGAACACTGAAGCTTTCTTT. Translating gives CSVTGMNTEAFF. Supplemented by reference TRBV29-1 and TRBJ1-1, the full variable domain reads SAVISQKPSRDICQRGTSLTIQCQVDSQVTMMFWYRQQPGQSLTLIATANQGSEATYESGFVIDKFPISRPNLTFSTLTVSNMSPEDSSIYLCSVTGMNTEAFFGQGTRLTVV.

The chain uses TRBV28 and TRBJ2-7; D may be TRBD2 (5 bases). Germline lookup yields CDR1 MDHEN and CDR2 SYDVKM. CDR3 length equals 14 residues. Trimming left V 1 base short and J 5 bases short, with 12 bases between. Written as DNA, the CDR3 is TGTGCCAGCAGTTTATTTTCGGGGAACGACGAGCAGTACTTC. Translated, it gives CASSLFSGNDEQYF.

DNA of the CDR3: TGTGCCAGCAGTTACACGGCAGGGCTGAACACTGAAGCTTTCTTT. Protein: CASSYTAGLNTEAFF. The chain couples TRBV6-5 to TRBJ1-1; maybe TRBD1 (5 bases). Germline CDR1 reads MNHEY; CDR2 reads SVGAGI. The ends were cut back, 2 bases at V and 0 bases at J, with 10 bases in the middle. The CDR3 runs 15 residues.

This clone showed up just once. The chain employs TRBV2 and TRBJ2-7, with D tentatively TRBD2 (6 bases). Trimming stripped 11 bases from V and 5 bases from J, with 22 bases between. The CDR3 length is 14 residues. The germline V gene encodes CDR1 SNHLY and CDR2 FYNNEI. CDR3 region: CAGGTGRGVNEQYF. DNA of the CDR3: TGTGCCGGCGGGACCGGGAGAGGAGTCAACGAGCAGTACTTC.

The V and J genes are TRBV7-6 and TRBJ1-1; D possibly corresponds to TRBD1 (6 bases). Trimming removed 1 base at V and 6 bases at J, with 15 bases between. Germline V CDR1 and CDR2: SGHVS, FNYEAQ. This CDR3 comprises 15 residues. DNA of the CDR3: TGTGCCAGCAGCTTAGGGCCCACAGGGATCGCTGAAGCTTTCTTT. Its protein product is CASSLGPTGIAEAFF.

The V gene is TRBV27, the J gene TRBJ2-1, with 9 bases identical to TRBD2. This CDR3 is 13 amino acids long. Trimming cost V 9 bases and J 10 bases; bases outside gene matches: 10. CDR1 and CDR2 (germline): MNHEY, SMNVEV (reference sequence). CDR3 loop: CASGGRAPWEQFF. The CDR3, as DNA: TGTGCCAGTGGCGGGAGGGCCCCTTGGGAGCAGTTCTTC.

This clone appeared a single time. The chain joins TRBV6-6 to TRBJ1-1, with D perhaps TRBD1 (5 bases). V was pared by 5 bases and J by 2 bases, with 15 bases between. Germline CDR1 and CDR2: MNHNY and SVGAGI (reference sequence). CDR3 size: 15 residues. CDR3 sequence reads: CASSARRGGNTEAFF. The CDR3 DNA follows: TGTGCCAGCAGTGCCCGAAGGGGCGGCAACACTGAAGCTTTCTTT.

The genes are TRBV28 and TRBJ2-1; 10 nucleotides line up with TRBD2. Trimming cost V 6 bases and J 14 bases; bases outside gene matches: 19. CDR3 length equals 16 residues. The germline V gene has CDR1 MDHEN and CDR2 SYDVKM. For the CDR3, the DNA is TGTGCCAGCAGCGAGTTGGTAGGTAGCGGGAGGTTTATCGAGTTCTTC. Its protein is CASSELVGSGRFIEFF.

The chain recombines TRBV2 with TRBJ2-1; D is perhaps TRBD2 (6 bases). V lost 6 bases and J lost 3, with 15 bases in between. The CDR3 length is 15 residues. Germline assignment: CDR1 SNHLY and CDR2 FYNNEI. In DNA form, the CDR3 reads TGTGCCAGCAGCGCGGGGACTCCGCGCTACAATGAGCAGTTCTTC. This sequence encodes CASSAGTPRYNEQFF.

The chain carries TRBV15 and TRBJ2-1; D uncertain. The germline V gene has CDR1 LNHNV and CDR2 YYDKDF (reference sequence). V was pared by 2 bases and J by 7 bases, with 3 bases between. The CDR3 contains 11 residues. For the CDR3, the DNA is TGTGCCACCAGCAGATCTAATGAGCAGTTCTTC. Translating it yields CATSRSNEQFF.

The V call is TRBV5-4, the J call TRBJ2-3, with D possibly TRBD1 on 6 matching bases. The V gene's germline CDR1 is SGHNT and CDR2 YYREEE (reference sequence). The CDR3 extends over 16 amino acids. V was cut by 1 base and J by 1 base, with 13 bases left in between. For the CDR3, the DNA is TGTGCCAGCAGCTTGTATAACAGGGCTGGCACAGATACGCAGTATTTT. It specifies CASSLYNRAGTDTQYF.

The chain links TRBV9 to TRBJ2-1, with a possible D match to TRBD2 (5 bases). V lost 3 bases and J lost 2, with 9 bases in between. In germline, CDR1 is SGDLS, CDR2 YYNGEE. This CDR3 contains 14 residues. The CDR3 DNA reads as TGTGCCAGCAGCGGGGCCGGGACCTACAATGAGCAGTTCTTC. Amino acids: CASSGAGTYNEQFF.

The chain links TRBV7-2 to TRBJ1-2; 7 bases fit TRBD1. J gave up 6 bases and V 3 bases, and 4 bases lay outside the gene matches. In germline, CDR1 is SGHTA, CDR2 FQGNSA. The CDR3 is made up of 13 amino acids. In DNA form, the CDR3 reads TGTGCCAGCAGCTTTGGAGGGGGCAATGGCTACACCTTC. Encoded protein: CASSFGGGNGYTF.

V and J are TRBV27 and TRBJ2-1, with 9 bases lining up with TRBD2. V shed 5 bases and J 5 bases; nucleotides not matched to a gene: 7. Germline CDR1 reads MNHEY; CDR2 reads SMNVEV (reference sequence). The CDR3 consists of 15 residues. The CDR3 region is CASSPWTSANNEQFF. For the CDR3, the DNA is TGTGCCAGCAGTCCCTGGACTAGCGCCAACAATGAGCAGTTCTTC.

The rearrangement links TRBV19 to TRBJ2-5, with D possibly matching TRBD2 (5 bases). Germline values: CDR1 LNHDA, CDR2 SQIVND (reference sequence). Trimming left V 6 bases short and J 5 bases short, with 19 bases between. The CDR3 extends over 15 amino acids. In nucleotides, the CDR3 is TGTGCCAGTAGCACCGGGATCCTGAGGGCGGAGACCCAGTACTTC. Encoded protein: CASSTGILRAETQYF.

The chain employs TRBV19 and TRBJ1-3; 12 bases are a match to TRBD1. Trimming cost V 5 bases and J 2 bases; bases outside gene matches: 4. Per germline, CDR1 LNHDA and CDR2 SQIVND (reference sequence). CDR3 length equals 16 residues. The CDR3 sequence: CASSPGQGATGNTIYF. CDR3 bases: TGTGCCAGTAGTCCGGGACAGGGGGCGACTGGAAACACCATATATTTT.

The chain couples TRBV18 to TRBJ1-1; TRBD1 is a possible D gene (6 bases). CDR3 length: 17 residues. Germline CDR1 is KGHSH and CDR2 is LQKENI. V was cut by 3 bases and J by 1 base, with 18 bases left in between. CDR3 sequence (DNA): TGTGCCAGCTCACCCTTAGGCTCAGGGGCGCAGAACACTGAAGCTTTCTTT. As protein: CASSPLGSGAQNTEAFF. Together with reference TRBV18 and TRBJ1-1, the CDR3 gives the full variable domain: NAGVMQNPRHLVRRRGQEARLRCSPMKGHSHVYWYRQLPEEGLKFMVYLQKENIIDESGMPKERFSAEFPKEGPSILRIQQVVRGDSAAYFCASSPLGSGAQNTEAFFGQGTRLTVV.

This chain connects TRBV5-6 to TRBJ2-3; 10 nucleotides agree with TRBD2. Germline CDR1 SGHDT, CDR2 YYEEEE. The CDR3 spans 18 residues. Losses at the gene ends were 2 bases for V and 3 bases for J; bases not matched to a gene: 12. The CDR3 DNA reads as TGTGCCAGCAGCTTTTCCTCGGGGAGCGGGAGGGGAACAGATACGCAGTATTTT. It specifies CASSFSSGSGRGTDTQYF.

The chain joins TRBV29-1 to TRBJ2-1, with D perhaps TRBD1 (6 bases). CDR1 SQVTM and CDR2 ANQGSEA come from the germline V gene. V was pared by 2 bases and J by 6 bases, with 8 bases between. The CDR3 contains 12 residues. The chain's CDR3 is CSVEPGANEQFF. CDR3 in DNA: TGCAGCGTTGAACCAGGGGCCAATGAGCAGTTCTTC.

V is TRBV5-7 and J is TRBJ1-1, with 7 bases fitting TRBD1. TRBV5-7 carries the ORF label, with uncertain function. V lost 3 bases, J lost 0 bases, and 8 bases stayed unmatched. CDR3 length equals 16 residues. CDR3 sequence (DNA): TGTGCCAGCAGCTCCAACCCGGGACAGATGAACACTGAAGCTTTCTTT. Residues: CASSSNPGQMNTEAFF.

The chain has TRBV30 and TRBJ1-2; TRBD1 is a possible D gene (5 bases). CDR3 length: 12 amino acids. Germline lookup yields CDR1 GTSNPN and CDR2 SVGIG (reference sequence). Trimming left V 5 bases short and J 2 bases short, with 9 bases between. The CDR3 DNA reads as TGTGCCTGGGGGGCGGGGAACTATGGCTACACCTTC. Translated: CAWGAGNYGYTF.

This chain joins TRBV18 and TRBJ2-3; 10 bases fit TRBD1. Germline lookup yields CDR1 KGHSH and CDR2 LQKENI. The CDR3 contains 16 residues. V lost 2 bases to trimming and J lost 4 bases; unmatched junction nucleotides: 6. The CDR3 sequence: CASSPKGQGSPDTQYF. The DNA for the CDR3 is TGTGCCAGCTCACCAAAGGGACAGGGGTCGCCAGATACGCAGTATTTT.